This T cell receptor (beta chain) was sequenced during a study of blood T cells in healthy people across ages. The overall study: Researchers report that template switching captured about one barcoded beta molecule per two T cells. Overall study findings and caveats: No one knew whether donors had CMV, which possibly confounded expanded clonotype changes. Roughly linearly, TCR beta diversity per million T cells fell as age increased.

CDR1 MDHEN and CDR2 SYDVKM come from the germline V gene. The V end lost 6 bases, the J end lost 4 bases, and 18 bases lay between the germline ends. This CDR3 has 15 residues. Notes on this clonotype: Its antigen is not known.

A sample-barcoded 5' primer and a J-beta primer mix were used in a second PCR of about 7 to 11 cycles. TCRdb re-called the 5' RACE reads through MiXCR, storing one row per CDR3 protein. Of around 280,000 distinct CDR3 sequences in the sample, around 27% were seen once. The genes are TRBV28 and TRBJ2-5, with a possible D match to TRBD2 (5 bases). Sequenced sample: blood. The origin of this receptor is a woman in her 70s in good health. This CDR3 is CASSGSSGIGETQYF. The CDR3 DNA follows: TGTGCCAGCAGCGGCTCATCGGGAATCGGAGAGACCCAGTACTTC.